One and the same sample provided the 29 T cell receptor beta chains below, sequenced in a study of blood T cell repertoires in COVID-19. Only in-frame clones appear in the TCRdb table, and some are missing; sequencing was by immunoSEQ multiplex PCR. This table holds 320,000 or so clones, roughly nine tenths found once. What was sequenced was PBMCs or T cells enriched from blood (not recorded which). The receptors shown here come from a man aged 60 to 75 who had recovered from COVID-19.

This rearrangement joins TRBV18 to TRBJ1-5, with TRBD1 matching 7 bases. With V trimmed by 2 bases and J by 2 bases, 6 bases remained unmatched. The germline V gene encodes CDR1 KGHSH and CDR2 LQKENI. The CDR3 runs 16 residues. The CDR3 coding sequence is TGTGCCAGCTCACCATCTGACAGGGAAGGCAATCAGCCCCAGCATTTT. Encoded protein: CASSPSDREGNQPQHF. The full variable domain, completed using reference TRBV18 and TRBJ1-5, is NAGVMQNPRHLVRRRGQEARLRCSPMKGHSHVYWYRQLPEEGLKFMVYLQKENIIDESGMPKERFSAEFPKEGPSILRIQQVVRGDSAAYFCASSPSDREGNQPQHFGDGTRLSIL.

The V gene is TRBV30, the J gene TRBJ2-7; D may be TRBD2 (5 bases). The CDR3 sequence is 11 residues long. Trimming took 3 bases from V and 4 from J, leaving 7 bases between them. The germline CDR1 and CDR2 sequences are GTSNPN and SVGIG (reference sequence). CDR3 DNA sequence: TGTGCCTGGAGCGGGAATTACGAGCAGTACTTC. This gives the protein CAWSGNYEQYF. The full variable domain, in which reference TRBV30 and TRBJ2-7 provide the parts outside the CDR3, is SQTIHQWPATLVQPVGSPLSLECTVEGTSNPNLYWYRQAAGRGLQLLFYSVGIGQISSEVPQNLSASRPQDRQFILSSKKLLLSDSGFYLCAWSGNYEQYFGPGTRLTVT.

This chain connects TRBV5-1 to TRBJ2-7, with 8 nucleotides matching TRBD1. The trim removed 4 bases at V and 7 bases at J, leaving 4 bases unmatched. The length of the CDR3 is 12 residues. The germline V gene has CDR1 SGHRS and CDR2 YFSETQ. The CDR3 loop is CASSIRDREQYF. CDR3 nucleotides: TGCGCCAGCAGCATCAGGGACAGGGAGCAGTACTTC.

This clone was counted only a few times. The genes are TRBV2 and TRBJ2-1; D not certain. The CDR3 has 11 amino acids. From germline, CDR1 is SNHLY and CDR2 FYNNEI. V lost 8 bases, J lost 8 bases, and 10 bases lay in between. The CDR3 spells CASFLRHEQFF. In DNA form, the CDR3 reads TGTGCCAGCTTTCTCAGGCATGAGCAGTTCTTC. Combining the CDR3 with reference TRBV2 and TRBJ2-1 gives the whole variable domain EPEVTQTPSHQVTQMGQEVILRCVPISNHLYFYWYRQILGQKVEFLVSFYNNEISEKSEIFDDQFSVERPDGSNFTLKIRSTKLEDSAMYFCASFLRHEQFFGPGTRLTVL.

This chain joins TRBV7-9 and TRBJ2-7; 9 bases line up with TRBD1. The V segment lost 4 bases and the J segment 0 bases; nucleotides outside the gene matches: 13. This CDR3 is built from 18 residues. The germline gives CDR1 SEHNR, CDR2 FQNEAQ (reference sequence). CDR3 sequence: CASSYTGTGKASSYEQYF. In DNA, the CDR3 is TGTGCCAGCAGCTACACCGGGACAGGGAAGGCGAGCTCCTACGAGCAGTACTTC.

The CDR3 loop is CATSGMDRDNSPLHF. Here the CDR3 DNA reads TGTGCCACCTCAGGCATGGACAGGGATAATTCACCCCTCCACTTT. The V and J genes are TRBV28 and TRBJ1-6; 8 bases match TRBD1. V lost 10 bases and J lost 5; bases outside the gene matches: 10. Germline CDR1 is MDHEN and CDR2 is SYDVKM. This CDR3 region has 15 residues.

The chain is built from TRBV28 and TRBJ1-1; TRBD1 aligns across 7 bases. There are 16 residues in the CDR3. Looked up from germline, CDR1 is MDHEN and CDR2 is SYDVKM. This CDR3 reads CASDRAGAKPDTEAFF. The CDR3 DNA reads as TGTGCTTCAGACAGGGCTGGGGCGAAACCGGACACTGAAGCTTTCTTT.

V usage is TRBV7-9 and J usage is TRBJ1-3; D unclear. V was clipped by 10 bases and J by 4 bases, with 26 bases between them. Looked up from germline, CDR1 is SEHNR and CDR2 is FQNEAQ (reference sequence). CDR3 length: 17 amino acids. CDR3 coding DNA: TGTGCCACCCCAAGAGGGAGCGCGGCCGCTGAGGGAAACACCATATATTTT. Amino acid sequence: CATPRGSAAAEGNTIYF.

The gene calls are TRBV2 and TRBJ2-1; tentative D call: TRBD1 (7 bases). Between the trimmed V and J ends, which lost 5 bases and 8 bases, there was a span of 13 bases. Germline V gene sequence: CDR1 SNHLY, CDR2 FYNNEI. CDR3 length equals 13 residues. CDR3 sequence (DNA): TGTGCCAGCAGTAGACAGGGACTGGATGAGCAGTTCTTC. This sequence encodes CASSRQGLDEQFF.

V usage is TRBV28 and J usage is TRBJ2-7, with D tentatively TRBD1 (6 bases). CDR1 is MDHEN, CDR2 SYDVKM, per germline. The ends were cut back, 4 bases at V and 3 bases at J, with 13 bases in the middle. The CDR3 runs to 14 residues. The CDR3 here is CASSYRGGLYEQYF. CDR3 coding DNA: TGTGCCAGCAGTTATCGAGGGGGTCTCTACGAGCAGTACTTC.

The V and J genes are TRBV15 and TRBJ1-2; no clear D gene. Trimming pared 5 bases from V and 3 bases from J, leaving 10 bases between. The CDR3 sequence is 13 residues long. Per germline, CDR1 LNHNV and CDR2 YYDKDF (reference sequence). As DNA, the CDR3 is TGTGCCACCAGCGAGGGCGGGGACTATGGCTACACCTTC. Translation: CATSEGGDYGYTF.

V and J are TRBV30 and TRBJ1-6; TRBD1 agrees at 9 bases. Germline CDR1 reads GTSNPN; CDR2 reads SVGIG (reference sequence). The CDR3 has 14 amino acids. V shed 8 bases, J shed 5 bases, and the junction held 7 bases outside the gene matches. The CDR3 nucleotides read TGTGCCCAACCGACAGGGGGAGATAATTCACCCCTCCACTTT. This encodes CAQPTGGDNSPLHF.

V usage is TRBV6-5 and J usage is TRBJ2-7, with a possible D match to TRBD2 (7 bases). The germline CDR1 and CDR2 sequences are MNHEY and SVGAGI. Trimming removed 6 bases from V and 0 bases from J, with 15 bases in between. CDR3 length equals 15 residues. CDR3 in amino acids: CASRSGTSLSYEQYF. Written as DNA, the CDR3 is TGTGCCAGCAGGAGCGGGACATCCCTCTCCTACGAGCAGTACTTC.

The chain couples TRBV18 to TRBJ1-2; D perhaps matches TRBD1 (5 bases). Germline-derived CDR1 and CDR2 are KGHSH and LQKENI. The length of the CDR3 is 12 residues. The ends were cut back, 4 bases at V and 4 bases at J, with 7 bases in the middle. The CDR3 sequence is CASSRDSYGYTF. CDR3 in DNA: TGTGCCAGCTCACGAGACAGCTATGGCTACACCTTC. Variable domain in full (rest from reference TRBV18 and TRBJ1-2): NAGVMQNPRHLVRRRGQEARLRCSPMKGHSHVYWYRQLPEEGLKFMVYLQKENIIDESGMPKERFSAEFPKEGPSILRIQQVVRGDSAAYFCASSRDSYGYTFGSGTRLTVV.

CDR3 in amino acids: CASSPVESYEQYF. In DNA, the CDR3 is TGTGCCAGCAGCCCCGTTGAGTCCTACGAGCAGTACTTC. The chain recombines TRBV7-2 with TRBJ2-7; D remains ambiguous. Germline V CDR1 and CDR2: SGHTA, FQGNSA. This CDR3 contains 13 residues. Between the trimmed V and J ends, which lost 5 bases and 1 base, there was a span of 9 bases.

The chain recombines TRBV28 with TRBJ1-1, with 12 bases fitting TRBD1. The CDR3 length is 15 residues. Looked up from germline, CDR1 is MDHEN and CDR2 is SYDVKM. Losses at the gene ends were 8 bases for V and 0 bases for J; bases not matched to a gene: 4. The CDR3 sequence: CASGDRGRVNTEAFF. The CDR3 DNA reads TGTGCCAGCGGGGACAGGGGGCGCGTGAACACTGAAGCTTTCTTT.

The rearrangement joins TRBV29-1 to TRBJ2-5, with no clear D. Germline CDR1 SQVTM, CDR2 ANQGSEA. There are 13 residues in the CDR3. The ends were cut back, 4 bases at V and 5 bases at J, with 14 bases in the middle. The CDR3, as DNA: TGCAGCGTTGGGAACAGCCATGAGGAGACCCAGTACTTC. As protein: CSVGNSHEETQYF.

V and J are TRBV18 and TRBJ2-3; D may be TRBD2 (5 bases). Germline loops: CDR1 KGHSH, CDR2 LQKENI. V dropped 0 bases and J dropped 8 bases, with 12 bases sitting between them. CDR3 size: 14 residues. The CDR3 protein is CASSPPGSSGTQYF. The CDR3 DNA reads as TGTGCCAGCTCACCACCGGGTTCAAGCGGTACGCAGTATTTT.

The V and J genes are TRBV6-5 and TRBJ2-3; D may be TRBD1 (6 bases). CDR3 length: 15 amino acids. Germline lookup yields CDR1 MNHEY and CDR2 SVGAGI. Deletions cut 6 bases from V and 0 bases from J, with 13 bases between. DNA of the CDR3: TGTGCCAGCAGGGGCAGGGGCGCCAGCACAGATACGCAGTATTTT. Its protein is CASRGRGASTDTQYF.

This chain joins TRBV19 and TRBJ2-1; weak D call: TRBD2 (6 bases). Per the germline V gene, CDR1 is LNHDA and CDR2 is SQIVND (reference sequence). V shed 1 base and J shed 5 bases, with 12 bases lying between them. The CDR3 sequence is 15 residues long. CDR3 nucleotide sequence: TGTGCCAGTAGTATAGCCAGCGGGCGTAACAATGAGCAGTTCTTC. Amino acid sequence: CASSIASGRNNEQFF.

The chain uses TRBV18 and TRBJ1-1; possibly TRBD1 for D (6 bases). The V and J ends lost 3 bases and 1 base respectively, with 15 bases between them. The CDR3 sequence is 16 residues long. Germline loops: CDR1 KGHSH, CDR2 LQKENI. The CDR3 sequence: CASSPRRQEPNTEAFF. The CDR3 DNA reads as TGTGCCAGCTCACCGCGTCGACAGGAGCCGAACACTGAAGCTTTCTTT.

This chain connects TRBV12-5 to TRBJ2-3; D is perhaps TRBD1 (6 bases). This CDR3 is built from 15 residues. Germline V gene data show CDR1 as LGHNT and CDR2 as FRNRAP. Trimming took off 4 bases at V and 0 bases at J, with 11 bases between the two ends. CDR3 DNA sequence: TGTGCTAGTGGTTCCGGACAGAGGAGCACAGATACGCAGTATTTT. Protein sequence: CASGSGQRSTDTQYF. Full variable domain (missing parts from reference TRBV12-5 and TRBJ2-3): DARVTQTPRHKVTEMGQEVTMRCQPILGHNTVFWYRQTMMQGLELLAYFRNRAPLDDSGMPKDRFSAEMPDATLATLKIQPSEPRDSAVYFCASGSGQRSTDTQYFGPGTRLTVL.

This chain links TRBV11-3 with TRBJ2-1, with a weak D call TRBD2 (5 bases). V lost 2 bases, J lost 0 bases, and 11 bases lay in between. The CDR3 spans 16 residues. Germline-derived CDR1 and CDR2 are SGHNT and YENEEA. The CDR3 reads CASSLYYGSSYNEQFF. The CDR3 DNA is TGTGCCAGCAGCTTATATTATGGGAGCTCCTACAATGAGCAGTTCTTC.

The rearrangement links TRBV5-1 to TRBJ1-1; D is perhaps TRBD1 (5 bases). Trimming removed 0 bases at V and 5 bases at J, with 14 bases between. This CDR3 has 15 amino acids. CDR1 and CDR2 (germline): SGHRS, YFSETQ. CDR3 DNA: TGCGCCAGCAGCTTGGCCGTTGGGTGGACAACTGAAGCTTTCTTT. Protein product: CASSLAVGWTTEAFF.

The V call is TRBV6-5, the J call TRBJ2-7; TRBD1 matches at 10 bases. The germline V gene encodes CDR1 MNHEY and CDR2 SVGAGI. Unmatched junction bases numbered 5, after V lost 6 bases and J lost 3 bases. The CDR3 sequence is 14 residues long. CDR3 sequence reads: CASRPGQGVYEQYF. DNA for the CDR3: TGTGCCAGCAGACCCGGACAGGGGGTCTACGAGCAGTACTTC.

V gene TRBV27 combines with J gene TRBJ1-1; D is undetermined. There are 14 residues in the CDR3. Trimming shortened V by 2 bases and J by 0 bases, and 7 bases separated the two germline ends. Germline CDR1 is MNHEY and CDR2 is SMNVEV (reference sequence). CDR3 DNA sequence: TGTGCCAGCAGTTTAGGCGGGGTGAACACTGAAGCTTTCTTT. It specifies CASSLGGVNTEAFF.

V is TRBV2 and J is TRBJ2-1, with D maybe TRBD2 (6 bases). Trimming shortened V by 0 bases and J by 0 bases, and 12 bases separated the two germline ends. Looked up from germline, CDR1 is SNHLY and CDR2 is FYNNEI. CDR3 length: 17 residues. CDR3 sequence (DNA): TGTGCCAGCAGTGAAGCGGTGTCACTAGCCTCCTACAATGAGCAGTTCTTC. Translating gives CASSEAVSLASYNEQFF.

This chain joins TRBV7-9 and TRBJ2-7; D is perhaps TRBD2 (6 bases). CDR3 length: 15 amino acids. V was clipped by 8 bases and J by 7 bases, with 24 bases between them. Germline CDR1 is SEHNR and CDR2 is FQNEAQ (reference sequence). In nucleotides, the CDR3 is TGTGCCAGCTCCACGGCCCGGGTCGGTGCGGGGGAGCAGTACTTC. Translation gives CASSTARVGAGEQYF.

This clone occurred a few times. The chain is built from TRBV27 and TRBJ2-7, with 12 bases fitting TRBD2. Germline V gene lookup returns CDR1 MNHEY and CDR2 SMNVEV (reference sequence). V was pared by 7 bases and J by 9 bases, with 13 bases of the junction left unmatched. The CDR3 contains 15 residues. Here the CDR3 DNA reads TGTGCCAGCACCCTCCTAGCGGGAGGGCCGGGGAGGCAGTACTTC. It codes for CASTLLAGGPGRQYF.